Reported below is one TCR beta chain. Its antigen remains unknown. Nominally healthy donors provided the samples, though records likely missed some immune exposures. The data originate from a study of cytomegalovirus exposure and HLA in healthy donors. Study results and limitations: Sequencing depth across donors, presence/absence analyses assumed, was roughly uniform.

Germline V gene sequence: CDR1 LNHDA, CDR2 SQIVND (reference sequence). The CDR3 has 13 amino acids. Trimming took 3 bases from V and 5 from J, leaving 10 bases between them. PCR was performed using 60 Vbeta and 13 Jbeta primers. The repertoire was sequenced with immunoSEQ multiplex PCR; TCRdb's copy has only in-frame clones and lacks some. The sample lists 150,000 or so clones; around 80% were seen once. Sequencing was carried out using PBMCs. This receptor was taken from a woman between 45 and 60 years old in good health and CMV-seropositive. The chain links TRBV19 to TRBJ2-5, with D tentatively TRBD2 (6 bases). In DNA form, the CDR3 reads TGTGCCAGTAGTATGGGGACTTGGGAGACCCAGTACTTC. It is translated as CASSMGTWETQYF. The complete variable domain, with remaining parts taken from reference TRBV19 and TRBJ2-5, reads DGGITQSPKYLFRKEGQNVTLSCEQNLNHDAMYWYRQDPGQGLRLIYYSQIVNDFQKGDIAEGYSVSREKKESFPLTVTSAQKNPTAFYLCASSMGTWETQYFGPGTRLLVL.